This T cell receptor (beta chain) stems from a study of cytomegalovirus exposure and HLA in healthy donors. CDR3 size: 15 residues. V dropped 4 bases and J dropped 3; count of bases not matched to a gene: 5. Germline V CDR1 and CDR2: MNHEY, SMNVEV (reference sequence). PCR used 60 Vbeta primers and 13 Jbeta primers. Here immunoSEQ multiplex PCR was the method, and the copy in TCRdb shows in-frame clones only, minus some. The repertoire includes 150,000 to 160,000 clones, 65% to 85% of them detected once, and over 5% sits in the top ten. Sequencing was done on a sample of PBMCs. The receptor's source is a woman aged 40 to 49 in good health and CMV-seropositive. The rearrangement links TRBV27 to TRBJ2-7; 11 nucleotides line up with TRBD2. The DNA of the CDR3 is TGTGCCAGCAGTTACGGACTAGCGGGCTTCTACGAGCAGTACTTC. It is translated as CASSYGLAGFYEQYF.